Below, 22 T cell receptor beta chains from the same sample are listed, as sequenced in a study of T cells after yellow fever vaccination. A single record per CDR3 protein comes from TCRdb applying MiXCR to the 5' RACE reads. The profile covers 200,000 to 300,000 distinct CDR3 sequences, with roughly 3.5% appearing a single time and around a fifth taken by the ten largest. The source material was PBMCs, sampled 15 days after the yellow fever booster vaccination. These receptors originate from a man younger than 30 who received the YFV17D yellow fever vaccine.

Ten or more counts support this clonotype. J is TRBJ2-3 and V is TRBV12-3 or TRBV12-4, with a weak D call TRBD2 (5 bases). This CDR3 spans 12 amino acids. The V gene lost 3 bases and the J gene lost 10 bases, with 11 bases spanning the gap. CDR3: CASSFFRDAQYF. In nucleotides, the CDR3 is TGTGCCAGCAGTTTTTTCCGGGATGCGCAGTATTTT.

This clonotype came up many times. The gene calls are TRBV12-3 or TRBV12-4 and TRBJ1-6; D gene ambiguous. The CDR3 length is 17 residues. V dropped 5 bases and J dropped 2 bases, with 16 bases sitting between them. CDR3 DNA sequence: TGTGCCAGCAGTCCCAGGTTACTACGCCCCTATAATTCACCCCTCCACTTT. As protein: CASSPRLLRPYNSPLHF.

In this sample, this clonotype turned up many times. This rearrangement joins TRBV7-3 to TRBJ2-6, with D possibly TRBD1 on 6 matching bases. The germline gives CDR1 SGHTA, CDR2 FQGTGA. The V gene lost 2 bases and the J gene lost 0 bases, with 14 bases spanning the gap. This CDR3 contains 18 residues. CDR3 nucleotide sequence: TGTGCCAGCAGCTTAGTCGCAACAGGGTTCTCTGGGGCCAACGTCCTGACTTTC. Translation gives CASSLVATGFSGANVLTF. Full variable domain (outside the CDR3, taken from reference TRBV7-3 and TRBJ2-6): GAGVSQTPSNKVTEKGKYVELRCDPISGHTALYWYRQSLGQGPEFLIYFQGTGAADDSGLPNDRFFAVRPEGSVSTLKIQRTERGDSAVYLCASSLVATGFSGANVLTFGAGSRLTVL.

There are many counts of this clonotype. This chain links TRBV20-1 with TRBJ2-1, with 10 bases that match TRBD2. Germline CDR1 and CDR2: DFQATT and SNEGSKA (reference sequence). This CDR3 contains 15 residues. V trimming: 0 bases; J trimming: 6 bases; junction bases outside the gene matches: 5. CDR3 sequence reads: CSARDQSGGANEQFF. The CDR3 DNA is TGCAGTGCTAGAGATCAGAGCGGGGGGGCCAATGAGCAGTTCTTC.

This clonotype was counted at least ten times. The V gene is TRBV20-1, the J gene TRBJ2-6; D is unclear. The CDR3 has 13 residues. Germline CDR1 DFQATT, CDR2 SNEGSKA (reference sequence). V was shortened by 1 base and J by 0 bases, with 1 base between the two germline ends. Here the CDR3 DNA reads TGCAGTGCTAGAGTCTCTGGGGCCAACGTCCTGACTTTC. Its translation: CSARVSGANVLTF.

This clonotype was seen many times. The rearrangement joins TRBV11-2 to TRBJ2-5; TRBD2 matches at 8 bases. The CDR3 covers 15 residues. Germline CDR1 is SGHAT and CDR2 is FQNNGV. The J segment lost 4 bases and the V segment lost 4 bases, leaving 8 bases of the junction unmatched. The DNA for the CDR3 is TGTGCCAGCAGCTACCAGGCCGGGGGGGCAGAGACCCAGTACTTC. Translation: CASSYQAGGAETQYF.

This clonotype was detected many times. The rearrangement uses TRBV11-2 and TRBJ2-2, with 11 bases that match TRBD1. Unmatched junction bases numbered 5, after V lost 5 bases and J lost 6 bases. Looked up from germline, CDR1 is SGHAT and CDR2 is FQNNGV. The CDR3 is 15 amino acids. DNA of the CDR3: TGTGCCAGCAGCGAGGACAGGGGGCTGGCCGGGGAGCTGTTTTTT. It yields the protein CASSEDRGLAGELFF.

This clonotype was observed at least ten times. V gene TRBV5-1 combines with J gene TRBJ1-1, with D perhaps TRBD1 (6 bases). V gave up 4 bases and J gave up 8 bases, with 9 bases separating them. Looked up from germline, CDR1 is SGHRS and CDR2 is YFSETQ. The CDR3 loop spans 11 amino acids. The CDR3 sequence: CASSMDSEAFF. In DNA form, the CDR3 reads TGCGCCAGCAGCATGGACAGCGAAGCTTTCTTT.

This clonotype was detected many times. The rearrangement uses TRBV5-1 and TRBJ1-6; D unclear. Deletions cut 1 base from V and 7 bases from J, with 12 bases between. The CDR3 is 15 amino acids. Looked up from germline, CDR1 is SGHRS and CDR2 is YFSETQ. The CDR3 here is CASSLYSGLNSPLHF. The CDR3 DNA follows: TGCGCCAGCAGCTTGTATTCCGGTCTGAATTCACCCCTCCACTTT.

In its sample, this clonotype was seen many times. The CDR3 loop reads CASSQQTAKQFF. CDR3 in DNA: TGTGCCAGCAGCCAACAGACAGCAAAGCAGTTCTTC. This chain uses TRBV3-1 with TRBJ2-1; a possible D gene is TRBD1 (5 bases). Germline loops: CDR1 LGHDT, CDR2 YNNKEL (reference sequence). The V end lost 2 bases, the J end lost 11 bases, and 10 bases lay between the germline ends. This CDR3 contains 12 residues.

The sample holds many counts of this clonotype. The V call is TRBV19, the J call TRBJ2-7; the D is unclear. Per the germline V gene, CDR1 is LNHDA and CDR2 is SQIVND (reference sequence). The CDR3 length is 17 residues. Trimming cost V 1 base and J 0 bases, with 16 bases left between them. The CDR3 loop is CASSIASRLSISYEQYF. DNA for the CDR3: TGTGCCAGTAGTATAGCTTCAAGGCTCTCAATCTCCTACGAGCAGTACTTC.

This clonotype has at least ten counts. This chain's CDR3 is CASSQLWRGGGETQYF. The CDR3 DNA reads as TGCGCCAGCAGCCAGCTCTGGCGGGGGGGCGGAGAGACCCAGTACTTC. The chain recombines TRBV4-3 with TRBJ2-5; 9 bases map to TRBD2. The CDR3 spans 16 residues. Trimming removed 3 bases from V and 4 bases from J; junction bases left unmatched: 9. Germline CDR1 and CDR2: LGHNA and YSLEER.

This clonotype was counted ten times or more. V usage is TRBV4-1 and J usage is TRBJ1-2; D is undetermined. The CDR3 runs 16 residues. V gave up 0 bases and J gave up 8 bases, with 19 bases separating them. Looked up from germline, CDR1 is MGHRA and CDR2 is YSYEKL. The CDR3 here is CASSQDLGRIEGGYTF. Written as DNA, the CDR3 is TGCGCCAGCAGCCAAGATTTGGGCAGGATTGAGGGCGGCTACACCTTC.

This clonotype was counted at least ten times. This chain joins TRBV15 and TRBJ2-1; 7 bases are shared with TRBD1. The CDR3 runs 16 residues. Germline CDR1 reads LNHNV; CDR2 reads YYDKDF (reference sequence). The trim removed 3 bases at V and 5 bases at J, leaving 10 bases unmatched. This CDR3 is CATSRGPGQIDNEQFF. In DNA, the CDR3 is TGTGCCACCAGCAGGGGCCCGGGACAGATTGACAATGAGCAGTTCTTC.

This clonotype was counted a few times. CDR3 nucleotides: TGCAGTGCTGTCAGGGGGGCCTTGGTGCCCCAGCATTTT. Translated: CSAVRGALVPQHF. This chain connects TRBV20-1 to TRBJ1-5; 7 nucleotides match TRBD1. Per germline, CDR1 DFQATT and CDR2 SNEGSKA (reference sequence). The CDR3 is made up of 13 amino acids. After removal of 5 bases from V and 9 bases from J, the junction contained 10 bases not matched to a gene.

The table lists this clonotype with many counts. This chain uses TRBV5-1 with TRBJ2-7, with 7 bases aligning to TRBD1. The CDR3 is 15 amino acids. Germline V gene data show CDR1 as SGHRS and CDR2 as YFSETQ. The V and J ends lost 4 bases and 4 bases, in that order; junction bases with no gene match: 11. The CDR3 DNA sequence: TGCGCCAGCAGCCCTCTCCCCGGGACAGAATACGAGCAGTACGTC. Protein sequence: CASSPLPGTEYEQYV.

This clonotype was observed many times. V usage is TRBV5-1 and J usage is TRBJ2-7, with a weak D call TRBD1 (6 bases). The V end was cut by 4 bases, the J end by 4 bases, with 12 bases between. The CDR3 extends over 13 amino acids. Germline V CDR1 and CDR2: SGHRS, YFSETQ. The CDR3: CASSPGVLYEQYF. In DNA, the CDR3 is TGCGCCAGCAGCCCAGGGGTTTTGTACGAGCAGTACTTC.

This clonotype was seen ten or more times. The chain is built from TRBV20-1 and TRBJ1-2, with D possibly being TRBD1 (6 bases). V shed 3 bases and J shed 1 base, with 18 bases lying between them. Germline assignment: CDR1 DFQATT and CDR2 SNEGSKA (reference sequence). The CDR3 runs to 16 residues. The CDR3 nucleotides read TGCAGTGCTAGCGCGCTCCGGGACACATTTAACTATGGCTACACCTTC. It codes for CSASALRDTFNYGYTF.

The table lists this clonotype with many counts. The genes are TRBV5-5 and TRBJ2-4; 7 nucleotides align to TRBD1. The CDR3 has 16 residues. Trimming cost V 2 bases and J 0 bases; bases outside gene matches: 5. The germline gives CDR1 SGHKS, CDR2 YYEKEE (reference sequence). The CDR3 region has the DNA TGTGCCAGCAGCTTCCCGGGACAGCAAGCCAAAAACATTCAGTACTTC. Its translation: CASSFPGQQAKNIQYF.

This clonotype was picked up many times. The CDR3 protein is CASSLRGAGTDTQYF. Written as DNA, the CDR3 is TGCGCCAGCAGCTTGAGAGGGGCCGGCACAGATACGCAGTATTTT. The chain joins TRBV5-1 to TRBJ2-3; D is perhaps TRBD1 or TRBD2 (5 bases each). Germline values: CDR1 SGHRS, CDR2 YFSETQ. The CDR3 is 15 amino acids. With 1 base removed from V and 1 base from J, the gap between germline ends came to 10 bases.

This clonotype was seen ten or more times. The chain links TRBV20-1 to TRBJ2-5; TRBD2 agrees at 10 bases. The CDR3 is 14 residues long. The V gene's germline CDR1 is DFQATT and CDR2 SNEGSKA (reference sequence). Unmatched junction bases numbered 7, after V lost 4 bases and J lost 5 bases. CDR3 bases: TGCAGTGCTACTCTAGCGGGGGCCTACGAGACCCAGTACTTC. Translating gives CSATLAGAYETQYF.

This clonotype was detected ten times or more. The chain joins TRBV7-2 to TRBJ2-3; TRBD1 is a possible D gene (5 bases). V shed 0 bases and J shed 4 bases, with 8 bases lying between them. Germline lookup yields CDR1 SGHTA and CDR2 FQGNSA. The CDR3 sequence is 14 residues long. CDR3 DNA: TGTGCCAGCAGCTTAGCGCTGGGGCCAGATACGCAGTATTTT. Translating gives CASSLALGPDTQYF.